The 4 T cell receptor beta chains listed next were all sequenced from one sample in a study of CD4 T cells in relation to SARS-CoV-2 and coronaviruses. Here immunoSEQ multiplex PCR was the method, and the copy in TCRdb shows in-frame clones only, minus some. Among about 36,000 clones listed, about four fifths were seen once. No antigens are known for them. The source material was naive CD4+ T cells from PBMCs, cultured in vitro. Subset of the sample: naive CD4+ T cells isolated by negative enrichment. These receptors originate from an adult with COVID-19.

The chain carries TRBV5-8 and TRBJ2-3; 7 bases align to TRBD1. Unmatched junction bases numbered 9, after V lost 3 bases and J lost 2 bases. This CDR3 has 16 amino acids. Germline V gene data show CDR1 as SGHTS and CDR2 as YDEGEE. CDR3 in amino acids: CASSSGQPIYTDTQYF. CDR3 in DNA: TGTGCCAGCAGCTCGGGACAGCCCATTTACACAGATACGCAGTATTTT.

This rearrangement joins TRBV9 to TRBJ1-3; TRBD1 matches 7 bases. Germline lookup yields CDR1 SGDLS and CDR2 YYNGEE. Trimming at V came to 0 bases and at J to 9 bases, leaving 9 bases not matched to a gene. The CDR3 is 15 amino acids. This chain's CDR3 is CASSVGTGVMGTIYF. The DNA for the CDR3 is TGTGCCAGCAGCGTAGGAACAGGGGTAATGGGCACCATATATTTT. Drawing the rest from reference TRBV9 and TRBJ1-3, the complete variable domain is DSGVTQTPKHLITATGQRVTLRCSPRSGDLSVYWYQQSLDQGLQFLIQYYNGEERAKGNILERFSAQQFPDLHSELNLSSLELGDSALYFCASSVGTGVMGTIYFGEGSWLTVV.

This rearrangement joins TRBV4-1 to TRBJ2-7, with TRBD1 matching over 10 bases. This CDR3 region has 14 residues. CDR1 is MGHRA, CDR2 YSYEKL, per germline. J gave up 3 bases and V 4 bases, and 3 bases lay outside the gene matches. Written as DNA, the CDR3 is TGCGCCAGCAGCCCTCGGACAGGGGGCTACGAGCAGTACTTC. Residues: CASSPRTGGYEQYF.

V gene TRBV13 combines with J gene TRBJ2-7; TRBD2 matches at 10 bases. CDR3 size: 15 residues. The V and J ends lost 6 bases and 1 base, in that order; junction bases with no gene match: 6. Germline V gene data show CDR1 as PRHDT and CDR2 as FYEKMQ (reference sequence). CDR3 in amino acids: CASSHLAGGSYEQYF. The CDR3 DNA is TGTGCCAGCAGTCATTTAGCGGGAGGTTCCTACGAGCAGTACTTC. Supplemented by reference TRBV13 and TRBJ2-7, the full variable domain reads AAGVIQSPRHLIKEKRETATLKCYPIPRHDTVYWYQQGPGQDPQFLISFYEKMQSDKGSIPDRFSAQQFSDYHSELNMSSLELGDSALYFCASSHLAGGSYEQYFGPGTRLTVT.